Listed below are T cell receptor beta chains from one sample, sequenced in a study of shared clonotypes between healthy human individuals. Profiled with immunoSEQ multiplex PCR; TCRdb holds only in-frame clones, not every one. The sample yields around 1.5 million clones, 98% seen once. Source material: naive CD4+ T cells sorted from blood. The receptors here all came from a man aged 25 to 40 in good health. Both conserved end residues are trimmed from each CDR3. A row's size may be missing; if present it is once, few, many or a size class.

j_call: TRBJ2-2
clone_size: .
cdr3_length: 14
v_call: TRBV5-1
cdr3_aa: ASSTAGTGGHGELF

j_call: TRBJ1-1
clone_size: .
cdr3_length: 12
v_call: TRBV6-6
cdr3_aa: ASSYPPDRREAF

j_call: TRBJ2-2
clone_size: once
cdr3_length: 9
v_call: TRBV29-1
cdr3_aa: SARVTGELF

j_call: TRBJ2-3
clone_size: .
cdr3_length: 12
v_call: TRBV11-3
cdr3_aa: ASSTGLGKDTQY

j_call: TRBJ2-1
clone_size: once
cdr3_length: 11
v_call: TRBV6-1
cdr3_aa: ASSGPGMIEQF

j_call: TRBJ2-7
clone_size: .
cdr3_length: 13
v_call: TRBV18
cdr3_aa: ASSPPGVAGREQY

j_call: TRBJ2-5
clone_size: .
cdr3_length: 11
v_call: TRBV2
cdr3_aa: ASTDSGQETQY

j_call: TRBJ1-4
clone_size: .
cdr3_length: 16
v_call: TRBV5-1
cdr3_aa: ASSWNRGPINSHEKLF

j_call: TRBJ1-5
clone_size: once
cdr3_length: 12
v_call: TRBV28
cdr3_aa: ASSRPGQGGPQH

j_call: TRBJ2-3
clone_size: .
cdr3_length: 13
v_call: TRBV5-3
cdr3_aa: ARQPTSGGTDTQY

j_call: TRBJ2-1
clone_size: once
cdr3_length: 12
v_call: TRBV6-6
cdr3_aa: ASIKTSGVNEQF

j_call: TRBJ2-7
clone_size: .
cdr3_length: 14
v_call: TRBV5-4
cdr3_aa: ASSLVSGANSYEQY

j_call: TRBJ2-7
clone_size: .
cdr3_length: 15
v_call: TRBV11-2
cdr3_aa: ASSLFFAGTGGYEQY

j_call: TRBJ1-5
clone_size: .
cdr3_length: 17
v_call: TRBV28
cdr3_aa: ASSLDRHSTVYSNQPQH

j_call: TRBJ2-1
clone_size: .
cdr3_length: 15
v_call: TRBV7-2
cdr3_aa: ASSLVSGGSSYNEQF

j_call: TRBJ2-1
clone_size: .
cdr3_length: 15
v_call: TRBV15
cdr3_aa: ATSRGLTGPQLNEQF

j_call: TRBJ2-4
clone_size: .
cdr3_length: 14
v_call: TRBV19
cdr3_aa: ASSIGYRLAKNIQY

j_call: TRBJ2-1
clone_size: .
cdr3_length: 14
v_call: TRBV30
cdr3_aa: AWSIPLGTLNNEQF

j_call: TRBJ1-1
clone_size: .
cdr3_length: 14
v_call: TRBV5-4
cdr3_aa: ASSLGGAKGSTEAF

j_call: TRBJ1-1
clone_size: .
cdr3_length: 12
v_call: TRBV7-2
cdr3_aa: ASSPRALNTEAF

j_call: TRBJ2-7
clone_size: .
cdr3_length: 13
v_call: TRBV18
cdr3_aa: ASSSPGTSGREQY

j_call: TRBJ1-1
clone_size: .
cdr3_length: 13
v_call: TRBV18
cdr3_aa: ASSLGQGGTTEAF

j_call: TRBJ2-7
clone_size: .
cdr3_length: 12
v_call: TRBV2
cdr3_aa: ASRNEGQSYEQY

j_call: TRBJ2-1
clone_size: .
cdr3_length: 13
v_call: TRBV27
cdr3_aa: ASSFWLAAYNEQF

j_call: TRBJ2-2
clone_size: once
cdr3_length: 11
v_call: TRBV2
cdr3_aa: ASSDPGFGELF

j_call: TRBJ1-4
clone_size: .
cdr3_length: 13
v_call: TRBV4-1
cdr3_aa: ASSQPGTGDEKLF

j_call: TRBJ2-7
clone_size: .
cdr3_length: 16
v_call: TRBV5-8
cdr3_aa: ASSPGTGGLARSYEQY

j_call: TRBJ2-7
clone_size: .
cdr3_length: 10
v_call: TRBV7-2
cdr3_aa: ASSDTSYEQY

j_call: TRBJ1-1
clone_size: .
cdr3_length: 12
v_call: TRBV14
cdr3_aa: ASSQVRGRTEAF

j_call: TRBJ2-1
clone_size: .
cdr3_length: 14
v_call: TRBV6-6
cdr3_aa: ASSNLLAGESREQF

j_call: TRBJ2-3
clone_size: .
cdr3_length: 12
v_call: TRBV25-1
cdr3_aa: ASAKRGVADTQY

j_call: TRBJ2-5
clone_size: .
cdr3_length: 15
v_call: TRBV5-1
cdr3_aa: ASSLSQGARQPETQY

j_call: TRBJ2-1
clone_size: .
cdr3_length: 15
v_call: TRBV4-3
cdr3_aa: ASSLGTSGSSYNEQF